One sample yielded the 27 T cell receptor beta chains listed below, sequenced in a study of CD8+ T cells in alopecia areata. Extraction and reverse transcription of RNA yielded cDNA as the sequencing template. The protocol was immunoSEQ multiplex PCR, while the TCRdb copy is restricted to in-frame clones and leaves out a portion. This sample has over 250,000 clones, each found more than once. Using CD4, CD8alpha, NKG2D, NKG2ACE and other markers, pooled cutaneous lymph node cells were sorted. Sequencing input: CD4+ T cells sorted from a lymph node. The receptor set was obtained from a C3H/HeJ mouse with alopecia areata. MHC haplotype here: H2-k.

This clone has more than one count but fewer than ten. Mouse names are used for the genes. The DNA ends 4 residues before the CDR3 does, and the rest of the CDR3 is filled in from the germline J gene. This sample includes further DNA sequences coding for the same CDR3. The V call is TRBV19, the J call TRBJ2-2, with D uncertain. The CDR3 covers 13 residues. V lost 5 bases and J 2 bases, leaving 7 bases between the germline ends. From germline, CDR1 is FNHDT and CDR2 SITEND (reference sequence). The DNA read from the CDR3 is TGTGCCAGCAGGGCAGGCAACACCGGG. It translates to CASRAGNTG. From start to end, the CDR3 is CASRAGNTGQLYF.

Of note for this clone: These gene names are mouse names. At the DNA level, this CDR3 is encoded by other sequences in the same sample as well. The sequenced CDR3 bases are TGTGCCAGCAGTGATGCGGGAGGGGGCTCCTAT. Amino acids: CASSDAGGGSY. The whole CDR3 reads CASSDAGGGSYEQYF. V is TRBV13-1 and J is TRBJ2-7; D possibly corresponds to TRBD1 (6 bases). The CDR3 end lies 4 residues beyond the end of the read and is filled in from the germline J gene. Germline V CDR1 and CDR2: NSHNY, SYGAGN. V was clipped by 0 bases and J by 0 bases, with 10 bases between them. The CDR3 loop spans 15 amino acids.

This clone was recorded many times. The genes are named according to mouse. From the germline J gene comes the end of the CDR3, since the read stops 4 residues before it. The chain is built from TRBV14 and TRBJ2-1; TRBD1 matches 7 bases. Germline CDR1 SGHDT, CDR2 FRDEAV. The J segment lost 5 bases and the V segment lost 4 bases, leaving 6 bases of the junction unmatched. This CDR3 has 14 residues. This CDR3 reads CASSRQGRDAEQFF. The sequenced part of the CDR3 DNA is TGTGCCAGCAGTAGACAGGGTCGAGATGCT. Looking up the rest from reference TRBV14 and TRBJ2-1 gives the full variable domain: EAGVTQSPRYAVLQEGQAVSFWCDPISGHDTLYWYQQPRDQGPQLLVYFRDEAVIDNSQLPSDRFSAVRPKGTNSTLKIQSAKQGDTATYLCASSRQGRDAEQFFGPGTRLTVL.

Notes on this clone: Genes and germline are mouse. The read falls 4 residues short of the CDR3 end, and the missing part is taken from the germline J gene. The chain uses TRBV17 and TRBJ2-1, with D perhaps TRBD1 (5 bases). The V gene's germline CDR1 is MNHDT and CDR2 YYDKIL. There are 15 residues in the CDR3. V was trimmed by 0 bases and J by 3 bases, leaving 9 bases between them. The CDR3 bases that were read are TGTGCTAGCAGTAGAGACAGGGAGCCCTATGCT. Encoded protein: CASSRDREPYA. The whole CDR3 region reads CASSRDREPYAEQFF.

A remark on this clone: Mouse gene names and germline throughout. Read sequence stops 3 residues before the CDR3 end, and the germline J gene provides the missing end. The rearrangement uses TRBV13-1 and TRBJ1-6; D is undetermined. TRBJ1-6 is designated an ORF whose function remains uncertain. Germline V CDR1 and CDR2: NSHNY, SYGAGN. The V end was cut by 0 bases, the J end by 0 bases, with 10 bases between. This CDR3 has 17 residues. The chain's CDR3 is CASSDAPQNSYNSPLYF. The sequenced part of the CDR3 DNA is TGTGCCAGCAGTGATGCCCCACAAAATTCCTATAATTCGCCC.

This clone was detected only a few times. Gene and germline names: mouse. Read sequence stops 4 residues before the CDR3 end, and the germline J gene provides the missing end. The chain couples TRBV1 to TRBJ2-1, with TRBD2 identical over 9 bases. This CDR3 is built from 14 residues. The ends lost 2 bases at V and 6 bases at J; junction bases unmatched: 2. Germline CDR1 reads NSQYPW; CDR2 reads LRSPGD (reference sequence). CDR3 DNA (partial): TGCACCTGCAGTGCACAGACTGGGGGTGCT. The encoded protein is CTCSAQTGGA. The full-length CDR3 reads as CTCSAQTGGAEQFF.

On this clone itself: Given a much more abundant clone one base away, this may be a read error. Gene labels here are mouse ones. Coverage ceases 4 residues before the CDR3 finishes, and the germline J gene fills in the end. The V and J genes are TRBV5 and TRBJ2-5; no clear D. The CDR3 loop spans 12 amino acids. Trimming cost V 2 bases and J 3 bases, with 3 bases left between them. Germline V gene lookup returns CDR1 LGHNA and CDR2 YNLKQL (reference sequence). Incomplete CDR3 DNA: TGTGCCAGCAGCCAAAAACAAGAC. It encodes CASSQKQD. In full, the CDR3 reads CASSQKQDTQYF.

This clone was observed a few times. All gene names here are mouse names. The CDR3 end is not reached by the read, which stops 4 residues before it; the germline J gene fills it in. V and J are TRBV13-1 and TRBJ2-1; 8 positions agree with TRBD2. This CDR3 region has 15 residues. Germline CDR1 reads NSHNY; CDR2 reads SYGAGN. The covered CDR3 bases are TGTGCCAGCAGTGAGGAGGGGGGGGCGGGCGCT. Its translation: CASSEEGGAGA. The entire CDR3 sequence reads CASSEEGGAGAEQFF.

This clone has just a few counts. Mouse names are used for the genes. The CDR3 is cut off 4 residues early in the read; its end comes from the germline J gene. The chain carries TRBV19 and TRBJ2-3; TRBD1 might be the D (6 bases). CDR1 and CDR2 (germline): FNHDT, SITEND (reference sequence). The CDR3 spans 15 residues. V was shortened by 5 bases and J by 3 bases, with 16 bases between the two germline ends. The CDR3 spells CASSPQGVEAETLYF. CDR3 DNA, as far as it was read: TGTGCCAGCAGCCCACAGGGAGTGGAGGCAGAA.

As for this clone: Gene names follow the mouse nomenclature. From the germline J gene comes the end of the CDR3, since the read stops 4 residues before it. The chain recombines TRBV13-1 with TRBJ2-4; 9 bases are a match to TRBD2. Germline values: CDR1 NSHNY, CDR2 SYGAGN. Losses at the gene ends were 3 bases for V and 3 bases for J; bases not matched to a gene: 2. The CDR3 extends over 14 amino acids. Incomplete CDR3 DNA: TGTGCCAGCAGTGGTGGGGGGGCGCAAAAC. Translating it yields CASSGGGAQN. From start to end, the CDR3 is CASSGGGAQNTLYF.

Only a few counts were recorded for this clone. Mouse gene names apply. The read ends 4 residues early relative to the CDR3; the germline J gene fills the gap. The sample contains more than one DNA sequence encoding this CDR3. This chain uses TRBV19 with TRBJ1-2; 10 nucleotides agree with TRBD1. Germline V gene lookup returns CDR1 FNHDT and CDR2 SITEND (reference sequence). V was clipped by 5 bases and J by 2 bases; unmatched bases: 3. The CDR3 is 14 residues long. The sequenced part of the CDR3 DNA is TGTGCCAGCAGAGACAGGGGGCGCAACTCC. Translated, it gives CASRDRGRNS. The CDR3 as a whole reads CASRDRGRNSDYTF.

In the case of this clone: The gene names here belong to mouse. The CDR3 end is not reached by the read, which stops 4 residues before it; the germline J gene fills it in. This chain uses TRBV17 with TRBJ2-2, with D possibly being TRBD2 (7 bases). With 6 bases removed from V and 0 bases from J, the gap between germline ends came to 11 bases. The CDR3 covers 15 residues. CDR1 MNHDT and CDR2 YYDKIL come from the germline V gene. Incomplete CDR3 DNA: TGTGCTAGCAGAGAGGGGGGCGCAAACACCGGG. Translating it yields CASREGGANTG. The whole CDR3 sequence is CASREGGANTGQLYF.

As regards this clone: Gene labels here are mouse ones. The read ends 4 residues early relative to the CDR3; the germline J gene fills the gap. The chain links TRBV13-1 to TRBJ2-1; maybe TRBD1 (6 bases). The CDR3 contains 13 residues. The germline V gene encodes CDR1 NSHNY and CDR2 SYGAGN. The DNA read from the CDR3 is TGTGCCAGCAGTCCTGGACAGTCTTCT. Translating it yields CASSPGQSS. The complete CDR3 reads CASSPGQSSEQFF.

This clone was seen a handful of times. Genes here carry mouse names. The read halts 4 residues ahead of the CDR3 end, with the missing end drawn from the germline J gene. This sequence joins TRBV13-3 and TRBJ2-3, with D unresolved. Germline V gives CDR1 NNHDY, CDR2 SYVADS. V was pared by 4 bases and J by 0 bases, with 6 bases between. This CDR3 is built from 13 residues. CDR3: CASSHYSAETLYF. The sequenced part of the CDR3 DNA is TGTGCCAGCAGTCATTATAGTGCAGAA.

To note about this clone: Mouse names are used for the genes. The read gets to within 4 residues of the CDR3 end, and the germline J gene fills in the rest. Additional DNA sequences in this sample encode the identical CDR3. The chain is built from TRBV5 and TRBJ2-2; the D is unclear. Germline-derived CDR1 and CDR2 are LGHNA and YNLKQL (reference sequence). The CDR3 is made up of 14 amino acids. Trimming removed 2 bases at V and 1 base at J, with 5 bases between. The sequenced CDR3 bases are TGTGCCAGCAGCCAAAGACAAAACACCGGG. This codes for CASSQRQNTG. The CDR3, in full, reads CASSQRQNTGQLYF.

Remarks on this clone: Gene names are mouse gene names. The CDR3 is cut off 4 residues early in the read; its end comes from the germline J gene. Other DNA sequences within the sample encode an identical CDR3. The chain employs TRBV13-2 and TRBJ2-1; 7 nucleotides line up with TRBD1. Germline values: CDR1 NNHNN, CDR2 SYGAGS (reference sequence). The CDR3 contains 13 residues. CDR3: CASGGTGGAEQFF. The CDR3 DNA, read in part, is TGTGCCAGCGGTGGGACAGGTGGGGCT.

With respect to this clone: The genes are named according to mouse. CDR3: CASSPGTGINSPLYF. The part of the CDR3 DNA that was read is TGTGCCAGCAGTCCCGGGACAGGGATTAATTCGCCC. The V gene is TRBV14, the J gene TRBJ1-6; 9 bases are a match to TRBD1. The read stops 3 residues short of the end of the CDR3; the missing end is completed from the germline J gene. TRBJ1-6 is reported as an ORF; its role is uncertain. J lost 6 bases, V lost 4 bases, and 5 bases had no gene match. The germline V gene encodes CDR1 SGHDT and CDR2 FRDEAV. The CDR3 loop spans 15 amino acids.

In regard to this clone: The listed genes are named as in mouse. The read finishes 4 residues shy of the CDR3 end, and the germline J gene is used to complete it. The V gene is TRBV5, the J gene TRBJ2-5; a possible D gene is TRBD1 (6 bases). CDR1 and CDR2 (germline): LGHNA, YNLKQL (reference sequence). The CDR3 consists of 14 residues. CDR3 residues: CASSQDARGDTQYF. The CDR3 DNA, read in part, is TGTGCCAGCAGCCAAGATGCCAGGGGAGAC.

Details on this clone: Gene names follow the mouse nomenclature. Other DNA sequences in this specimen translate into the identical CDR3. CDR3 residues: CASSDAYTEVFF. The covered CDR3 bases are TGTGCCAGCAGTGATGCATACACA. The rearrangement uses TRBV13-1 and TRBJ1-1; no definite D call. The CDR3 end lies 4 residues beyond the end of the read and is filled in from the germline J gene. This CDR3 is 12 amino acids long. Trimming took 0 bases from V and 3 from J, leaving 3 bases between them. Germline V gives CDR1 NSHNY, CDR2 SYGAGN.

This clone was picked up a small number of times. Gene names denote mouse genes. The observed sequence ends 4 residues before the CDR3 terminus, with the missing tail filled in from the germline J gene. Additional DNA sequences in this sample encode the identical CDR3. The rearrangement joins TRBV31 to TRBJ1-1, with D hard to call. The CDR3 length is 12 residues. CDR1 GKSSPN and CDR2 SITVG come from the germline V gene. V shed 2 bases and J shed 0 bases, with 4 bases lying between them. The sequenced part of the CDR3 DNA is TGTGCCTGGAGTAGACAGAACACA. Translating it yields CAWSRQNT. The whole CDR3 protein reads CAWSRQNTEVFF.

This clone came up a few times. Genes and germline come from the mouse. The CDR3 end lies 4 residues beyond the end of the read and is filled in from the germline J gene. The chain recombines TRBV19 with TRBJ2-1; TRBD1 matches 7 bases. The CDR3 totals 14 residues. V trimming: 5 bases; J trimming: 2 bases; junction bases outside the gene matches: 4. Germline V gives CDR1 FNHDT, CDR2 SITEND (reference sequence). The CDR3 is CASRRQGYYAEQFF. The CDR3 bases that were read are TGTGCCAGCAGGCGACAGGGATACTATGCT.

This clone has only a few counts. The germline and genes are mouse ones. The read halts 4 residues ahead of the CDR3 end, with the missing end drawn from the germline J gene. The chain combines TRBV31 with TRBJ2-4; 10 bases are a match to TRBD2. Germline CDR1 and CDR2: GKSSPN and SITVG. The length of the CDR3 is 14 residues. CDR3 bases read: TGTGCCTGGAGTCAGGGACTGGGGTTGAAC. Amino acids: CAWSQGLGLN. The whole CDR3 sequence is CAWSQGLGLNTLYF.

Remarks on this clone: Gene names and germline match the mouse. The CDR3 is CASRWDRGYAEQFF. The DNA read from the CDR3 is TGTGCCAGCAGGTGGGACAGGGGCTATGCT. The V and J genes are TRBV19 and TRBJ2-1; TRBD1 aligns across 10 bases. The read ends 4 residues before the CDR3 terminus; that terminus is restored from the germline J gene. Germline loops: CDR1 FNHDT, CDR2 SITEND (reference sequence). This CDR3 comprises 14 residues. J lost 3 bases, V lost 5 bases, and 2 bases had no gene match. Filled out from reference TRBV19 and TRBJ2-1, the complete variable domain reads GGIITQTPKFLIGQEGQKLTLKCQQNFNHDTMYWYRQDSGKGLRLIYYSITENDLQKGDLSEGYDASREKKSSFSLTVTSAQKNEMAVFLCASRWDRGYAEQFFGPGTRLTVL.

On this clone: Gene and germline names: mouse. The read terminates 4 residues before the CDR3 end, so the remaining end is supplied by the germline J gene. The chain couples TRBV13-3 to TRBJ2-1; D is uncertain. Trimming left V 5 bases short and J 0 bases short, with 9 bases between. The CDR3 contains 14 residues. Germline loops: CDR1 NNHDY, CDR2 SYVADS. The CDR3 loop reads CASREQNNYAEQFF. Partial CDR3 DNA: TGTGCCAGCAGGGAACAGAATAACTATGCT.

This clone has only a few counts. One base away lies a much larger clone, so this may be a sequencing read error. Any gene name here is a mouse gene name. The read gets to within 4 residues of the CDR3 end, and the germline J gene fills in the rest. The same CDR3 is also encoded by other DNA sequences in this sample. The rearrangement links TRBV13-3 to TRBJ1-2; D is possibly TRBD1 (5 bases). V was shortened by 2 bases and J by 3 bases, with 8 bases between the two germline ends. The length of the CDR3 is 13 residues. Per germline, CDR1 NNHDY and CDR2 SYVADS. The CDR3 loop is CASSEGGDSDYTF. The sequenced part of the CDR3 DNA is TGTGCCAGCAGTGAGGGGGGGGACTCC.

This clone was counted between two and nine times. All gene names here are mouse names. The DNA ends 4 residues before the CDR3 does, and the rest of the CDR3 is filled in from the germline J gene. The chain employs TRBV13-1 and TRBJ1-1, with D possibly TRBD1 on 6 matching bases. The V gene's germline CDR1 is NSHNY and CDR2 SYGAGN. CDR3 length equals 14 residues. The CDR3 DNA, read in part, is TGTGCCAGCAGTGACACTACCGGGACAAAA. It is translated as CASSDTTGTK. From start to end, the CDR3 is CASSDTTGTKEVFF.

A few counts support this clone. Gene names refer to mouse genes. With the read ending 4 residues before the CDR3 end, the germline J gene is used to fill in that end. The chain is built from TRBV19 and TRBJ2-5; 9 bases align to TRBD1. Germline loops: CDR1 FNHDT, CDR2 SITEND (reference sequence). V dropped 5 bases and J dropped 2; count of bases not matched to a gene: 6. CDR3 size: 15 residues. The sequenced part of the CDR3 DNA is TGTGCCAGCAGAACCGGGACAGGGACCCAAGAC. Translation gives CASRTGTGTQD. The CDR3 in full is CASRTGTGTQDTQYF.